One and the same sample provided the 5 T cell receptor beta chains below, sequenced in a study of blood T cell repertoires in COVID-19. Repertoires were generated with immunoSEQ multiplex PCR, while TCRdb's copy carries only in-frame clones and drops some. In the table there are 190,000 or so clones, more than 75% of which are singletons. Specimen: PBMCs or T cells enriched from blood (not recorded which). These receptors all stem from a woman under 40 who had recovered from COVID-19.

CDR3 residues: CASSLRTGRGYTF. DNA of the CDR3: TGTGCCAGCAGCTTACGGACAGGGCGCGGCTACACCTTC. V is TRBV7-8 and J is TRBJ1-2; 8 positions match TRBD1. CDR3 length: 13 residues. The germline CDR1 and CDR2 sequences are SGHVS and FQNEAQ. V gave up 2 bases and J gave up 8 bases; unmatched junction bases: 4.

In this sample, this clone turned up a few times. The V and J genes are TRBV27 and TRBJ1-2; the match to TRBD1 covers 11 bases. V lost 5 bases, J lost 9 bases, and 5 bases stayed unmatched. Germline values: CDR1 MNHEY, CDR2 SMNVEV (reference sequence). This CDR3 is 13 amino acids long. The CDR3 here is CASSGQGAVRYTF. DNA of the CDR3: TGTGCCAGCAGTGGACAGGGGGCTGTACGCTACACCTTC.

J is TRBJ2-7 and V is TRBV5-1, with D hard to call. The germline V gene encodes CDR1 SGHRS and CDR2 YFSETQ. This CDR3 spans 13 amino acids. Trimming pared 5 bases from V and 0 bases from J, leaving 9 bases between. CDR3 in DNA: TGCGCCAGCAGTCCTCAGGTCTCCTACGAGCAGTACTTC. Translation: CASSPQVSYEQYF.

This clone appeared a single time. This rearrangement joins TRBV3-1 (or the pseudogene TRBV3-2) to TRBJ1-1; perhaps TRBD1 as D (5 bases). V was trimmed by 4 bases and J by 4 bases, leaving 16 bases between them. The CDR3 extends over 15 amino acids. Germline CDR1 reads LGHDT; CDR2 reads YNNKEL (reference sequence). The CDR3 nucleotides are TGTGCCAGCAGCCGCGGGGACGGAGGAGGCACTGAAGCTTTCTTT. Residues: CASSRGDGGGTEAFF.

The table lists this clone with a count of one. The gene calls are TRBV28 and TRBJ1-2; 10 nucleotides line up with TRBD1. CDR1 MDHEN and CDR2 SYDVKM come from the germline V gene. This CDR3 region has 15 residues. The V and J ends lost 5 bases and 4 bases, in that order; junction bases with no gene match: 7. Written as DNA, the CDR3 is TGTGCCAGCAGTAGAACCGGGACAGGGGTCTATGGCTACACCTTC. This encodes CASSRTGTGVYGYTF.